These T cell receptor beta chains were read from a single sample in a study of Ad26.COV2.S vaccination and SARS-CoV-2 variants. Method: immunoSEQ multiplex PCR; TCRdb's copy keeps in-frame clones and lacks some. The sample has about 350,000 clones; about 91% are singletons. The sample was peripheral blood, taken after recovery from COVID-19. The receptors stem from a human donor who had recovered from COVID-19. Both conserved end residues are part of each CDR3. The D gene is left open where the match is weak. Clone size is stated in some rows and not others, as once, few, many or a class when expanded.

abundance: -; j_gene: TRBJ1-4; d_gene: TRBD1; v_gene: TRBV3-1/TRBV3-2; CDR3aa: CASSRVEVDRSGEYYEKLFF; CDR3nt: TGTGCCAGCAGCCGTGTCGAAGTGGACAGGTCCGGTGAGTACTATGAAAAACTGTTTTTT
abundance: -; j_gene: TRBJ1-1; d_gene: -; v_gene: TRBV5-1; CDR3aa: CASSLGQPVNTEAFF; CDR3nt: TGCGCCAGCAGCTTAGGACAGCCAGTGAACACTGAAGCTTTCTTT
abundance: -; j_gene: TRBJ1-1; d_gene: -; v_gene: TRBV7-3; CDR3aa: CASSLSRVSNTEAFF; CDR3nt: TGTGCCAGCAGCTTATCCAGGGTGTCGAACACTGAAGCTTTCTTT
abundance: -; j_gene: TRBJ1-5; d_gene: -; v_gene: TRBV5-1; CDR3aa: CASSLDPQGSNQPQHF; CDR3nt: TGCGCCAGCAGCTTGGATCCTCAGGGTAGCAATCAGCCCCAGCATTTT
abundance: -; j_gene: TRBJ1-5; d_gene: TRBD1; v_gene: TRBV5-4; CDR3aa: CASSSTGQGSNQPQHF; CDR3nt: TGTGCCAGCAGCTCTACGGGACAGGGTAGCAATCAGCCCCAGCATTTT
abundance: -; j_gene: TRBJ2-3; d_gene: TRBD2; v_gene: TRBV7-8; CDR3aa: CASSLQLAVGTDTQYF; CDR3nt: TGTGCCAGCAGCTTACAACTAGCGGTCGGGACAGATACGCAGTATTTT
abundance: once; j_gene: TRBJ1-1; d_gene: TRBD1; v_gene: TRBV11-2; CDR3aa: CASSLRINRGLDTEAFF; CDR3nt: TGTGCCAGCAGCTTAAGGATAAACAGGGGGCTCGACACTGAAGCTTTCTTT
abundance: -; j_gene: TRBJ2-7; d_gene: -; v_gene: TRBV7-9; CDR3aa: CASSPARDLYEQYF; CDR3nt: TGTGCCAGCAGCCCCGCCCGGGATCTCTACGAGCAGTACTTC
abundance: -; j_gene: TRBJ1-4; d_gene: TRBD1; v_gene: TRBV9; CDR3aa: CASSPGQGIPDEKLFF; CDR3nt: TGTGCCAGCAGCCCGGGACAGGGGATTCCCGACGAAAAACTGTTTTTT
abundance: -; j_gene: TRBJ2-3; d_gene: TRBD1; v_gene: TRBV11-2; CDR3aa: CASSSGQGSQYF; CDR3nt: TGTGCCAGCAGCTCCGGACAGGGATCACAGTATTTT
abundance: -; j_gene: TRBJ2-5; d_gene: -; v_gene: TRBV9; CDR3aa: CASSVGGNQETQYF; CDR3nt: TGTGCCAGCAGCGTAGGCGGGAACCAAGAGACCCAGTACTTC
abundance: -; j_gene: TRBJ2-7; d_gene: TRBD1; v_gene: TRBV4-3; CDR3aa: CASSPRTGDNEQYF; CDR3nt: TGCGCCAGCAGCCCACGGACAGGGGACAACGAGCAGTACTTC
abundance: -; j_gene: TRBJ2-6; d_gene: -; v_gene: TRBV9; CDR3aa: CASSPGSGANVLTF; CDR3nt: TGTGCCAGCAGCCCAGGGTCTGGGGCCAACGTCCTGACTTTC
abundance: -; j_gene: TRBJ1-1; d_gene: TRBD1; v_gene: TRBV5-4; CDR3aa: CASSPGTANTEAFF; CDR3nt: TGTGCCAGCAGCCCCGGGACAGCTAACACTGAAGCTTTCTTT
abundance: -; j_gene: TRBJ1-4; d_gene: -; v_gene: TRBV7-9; CDR3aa: CASSPGTLEKLFF; CDR3nt: TGTGCCAGCAGCCCTGGGACACTTGAAAAACTGTTTTTT
abundance: -; j_gene: TRBJ1-1; d_gene: TRBD1; v_gene: TRBV9; CDR3aa: CASSDRRGGGAVNTEAFF; CDR3nt: TGTGCCAGCAGCGACCGACGAGGAGGGGGCGCGGTGAACACTGAAGCTTTCTTT
abundance: -; j_gene: TRBJ2-5; d_gene: -; v_gene: TRBV3-1/TRBV3-2; CDR3aa: CASSQGPGLGETQYF; CDR3nt: TGTGCCAGCAGCCAAGGTCCGGGGTTAGGAGAGACCCAGTACTTC
abundance: -; j_gene: TRBJ2-3; d_gene: -; v_gene: TRBV4-1; CDR3aa: CASSHLWGAGATTDTQYF; CDR3nt: TGCGCCAGCAGCCACCTATGGGGGGCAGGGGCTACCACAGATACGCAGTATTTT
abundance: few; j_gene: TRBJ1-4; d_gene: TRBD1; v_gene: TRBV7-9; CDR3aa: CASSLARQGDEKLFF; CDR3nt: TGTGCCAGCAGCTTAGCGCGGCAGGGGGATGAAAAACTGTTTTTT
abundance: -; j_gene: TRBJ2-3; d_gene: TRBD2; v_gene: TRBV6-5; CDR3aa: CASSSGGSTDTQYF; CDR3nt: TGTGCCAGCAGTTCGGGGGGGAGCACAGATACGCAGTATTTT
abundance: once; j_gene: TRBJ2-1; d_gene: -; v_gene: TRBV29-1; CDR3aa: CSVVAPEKVGNEQFF; CDR3nt: TGCAGCGTTGTAGCCCCGGAGAAGGTGGGTAATGAGCAGTTCTTC
abundance: once; j_gene: TRBJ2-3; d_gene: -; v_gene: TRBV9; CDR3aa: CASSETGSTDTQYF; CDR3nt: TGTGCCAGCAGCGAAACAGGGAGCACAGATACGCAGTATTTT
abundance: few; j_gene: TRBJ2-7; d_gene: -; v_gene: TRBV2; CDR3aa: CASRLDSYEQYF; CDR3nt: TGTGCCAGCAGATTGGACAGCTACGAGCAGTACTTC
abundance: -; j_gene: TRBJ1-3; d_gene: -; v_gene: TRBV5-4; CDR3aa: CASSLGGGRLPGNTIYF; CDR3nt: TGTGCCAGCAGCTTGGGTGGGGGGCGCTTGCCTGGAAACACCATATATTTT
abundance: -; j_gene: TRBJ1-1; d_gene: -; v_gene: TRBV5-6; CDR3aa: CASSSLRNTEAFF; CDR3nt: TGTGCCAGCAGTTCCCTTAGGAACACTGAAGCTTTCTTT
abundance: -; j_gene: TRBJ2-1; d_gene: TRBD2; v_gene: TRBV5-1; CDR3aa: CASSPRRTSGGASPRNEQFF; CDR3nt: TGCGCCAGCAGTCCCAGGAGGACTAGCGGGGGGGCCTCCCCACGCAATGAGCAGTTCTTC
abundance: -; j_gene: TRBJ1-5; d_gene: TRBD1; v_gene: TRBV19; CDR3aa: CASSTTHRGEGQPQHF; CDR3nt: TGTGCCAGTAGTACCACGCACAGGGGCGAAGGGCAGCCCCAGCATTTT
abundance: -; j_gene: TRBJ2-3; d_gene: -; v_gene: TRBV6-5; CDR3aa: CASSYGGARTDTQYF; CDR3nt: TGTGCCAGCAGTTACGGGGGGGCGCGGACAGATACGCAGTATTTT
abundance: -; j_gene: TRBJ2-1; d_gene: -; v_gene: TRBV27; CDR3aa: CASSLVGSHNEQFF; CDR3nt: TGTGCCAGCAGTTTAGTGGGCAGCCACAATGAGCAGTTCTTC
abundance: -; j_gene: TRBJ2-3; d_gene: -; v_gene: TRBV9; CDR3aa: CASSGLFRGANTQYF; CDR3nt: TGTGCCAGCAGCGGCCTATTCAGGGGAGCCAATACGCAGTATTTT
abundance: -; j_gene: TRBJ1-4; d_gene: TRBD1; v_gene: TRBV9; CDR3aa: CASSQQGENEKLFF; CDR3nt: TGTGCCAGCAGCCAACAGGGGGAAAATGAAAAACTGTTTTTT
abundance: -; j_gene: TRBJ1-5; d_gene: -; v_gene: TRBV19; CDR3aa: CASSIPSMSALPNQPQHF; CDR3nt: TGTGCCAGTAGTATCCCCTCCATGAGCGCCTTACCAAATCAGCCCCAGCATTTT
abundance: -; j_gene: TRBJ2-3; d_gene: -; v_gene: TRBV5-1; CDR3aa: CASSLAVPTITQYF; CDR3nt: TGCGCCAGCAGCTTGGCCGTTCCCACGATTACGCAGTATTTT